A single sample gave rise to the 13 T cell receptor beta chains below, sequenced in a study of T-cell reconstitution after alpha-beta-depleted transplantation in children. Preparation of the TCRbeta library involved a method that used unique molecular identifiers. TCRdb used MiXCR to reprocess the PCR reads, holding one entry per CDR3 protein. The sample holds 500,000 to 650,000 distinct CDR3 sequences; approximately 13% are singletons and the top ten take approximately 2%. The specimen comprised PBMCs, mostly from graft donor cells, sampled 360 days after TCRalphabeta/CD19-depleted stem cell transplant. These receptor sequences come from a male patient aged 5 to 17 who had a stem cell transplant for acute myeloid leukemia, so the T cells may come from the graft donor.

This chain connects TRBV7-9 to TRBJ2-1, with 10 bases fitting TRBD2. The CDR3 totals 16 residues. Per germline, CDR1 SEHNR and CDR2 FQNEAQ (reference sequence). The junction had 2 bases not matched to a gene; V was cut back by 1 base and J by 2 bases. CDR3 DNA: TGTGCCAGCAGCTTAGTCCTAGCGGGAGCCTACAATGAGCAGTTCTTC. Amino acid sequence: CASSLVLAGAYNEQFF.

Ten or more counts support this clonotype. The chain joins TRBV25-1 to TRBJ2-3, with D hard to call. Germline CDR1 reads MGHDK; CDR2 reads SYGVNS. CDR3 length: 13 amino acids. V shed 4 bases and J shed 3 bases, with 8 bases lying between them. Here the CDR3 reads CASSVARTDTQYF. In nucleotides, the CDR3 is TGTGCCAGCAGTGTAGCAAGGACAGATACGCAGTATTTT.

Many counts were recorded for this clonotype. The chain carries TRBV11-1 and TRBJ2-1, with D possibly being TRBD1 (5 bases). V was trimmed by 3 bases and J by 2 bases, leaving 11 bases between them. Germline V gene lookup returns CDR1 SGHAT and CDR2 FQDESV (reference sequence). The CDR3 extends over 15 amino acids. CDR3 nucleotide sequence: TGTGCCAGCAGCTTCGGGCAGGGCGCCTACAATGAGCAGTTCTTC. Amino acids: CASSFGQGAYNEQFF.

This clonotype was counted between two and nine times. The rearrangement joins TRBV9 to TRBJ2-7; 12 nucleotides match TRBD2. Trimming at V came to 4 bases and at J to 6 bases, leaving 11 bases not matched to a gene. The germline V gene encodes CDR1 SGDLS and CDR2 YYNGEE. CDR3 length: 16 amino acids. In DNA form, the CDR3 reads TGTGCCAGCAGCCCCCGACTAGCGGGAGAAAATGGCGAGCAGTACTTC. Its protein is CASSPRLAGENGEQYF.

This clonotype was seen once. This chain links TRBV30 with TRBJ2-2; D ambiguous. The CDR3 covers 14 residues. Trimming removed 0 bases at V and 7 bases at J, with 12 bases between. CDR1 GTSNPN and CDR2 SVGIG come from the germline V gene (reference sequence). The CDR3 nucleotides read TGTGCCTGGAGTGTATGGTATCCCCGCGGGGAGCTGTTTTTT. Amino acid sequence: CAWSVWYPRGELFF.

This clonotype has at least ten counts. Here the CDR3 reads CASRGGPGFGIYEQYF. DNA for the CDR3: TGTGCCAGCAGAGGGGGACCAGGGTTTGGGATTTACGAGCAGTACTTC. The V and J genes are TRBV12-3 or TRBV12-4 and TRBJ2-7; the D gene is possibly TRBD1 (6 bases). The germline V and J ends were trimmed by 6 bases and 4 bases, with 22 bases remaining between them. This CDR3 is 16 amino acids long.

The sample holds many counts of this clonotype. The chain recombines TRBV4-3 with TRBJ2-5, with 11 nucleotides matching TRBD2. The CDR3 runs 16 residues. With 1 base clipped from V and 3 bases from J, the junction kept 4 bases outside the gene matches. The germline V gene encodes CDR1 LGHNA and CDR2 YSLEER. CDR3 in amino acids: CASSQGSGRAEETQYF. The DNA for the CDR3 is TGCGCCAGCAGCCAAGGTAGCGGGAGGGCCGAAGAGACCCAGTACTTC.

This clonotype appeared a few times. The CDR3 region has the DNA TGTGCCAGCAGCTTAGGGGCCATCCCCTACGAGCAGTACTTC. Translating it yields CASSLGAIPYEQYF. The chain links TRBV11-2 to TRBJ2-7; D gene unclear. This CDR3 spans 14 amino acids. Trimming pared 1 base from V and 2 bases from J, leaving 9 bases between. Per germline, CDR1 SGHAT and CDR2 FQNNGV. The whole variable domain, filled in from reference TRBV11-2 and TRBJ2-7, reads EAGVAQSPRYKIIEKRQSVAFWCNPISGHATLYWYQQILGQGPKLLIQFQNNGVVDDSQLPKDRFSAERLKGVDSTLKIQPAKLEDSAVYLCASSLGAIPYEQYFGPGTRLTVT.

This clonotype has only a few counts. As DNA, the CDR3 is TGTGCCAGCAGTTACCCCTTGACGAAGCGGGAATCCTACAATGAGCAGTTCTTC. This translates into CASSYPLTKRESYNEQFF. The chain has TRBV6-5 and TRBJ2-1, with 7 bases aligning to TRBD2. V was clipped by 2 bases and J by 1 base; unmatched bases: 11. Germline CDR1 MNHEY, CDR2 SVGAGI. CDR3 length: 18 residues.

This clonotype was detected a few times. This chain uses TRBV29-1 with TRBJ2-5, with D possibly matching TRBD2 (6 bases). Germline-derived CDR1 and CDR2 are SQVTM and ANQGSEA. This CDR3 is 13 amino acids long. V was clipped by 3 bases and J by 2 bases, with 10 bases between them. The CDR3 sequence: CSVDRDWQETQYF. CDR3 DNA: TGCAGCGTTGACCGGGACTGGCAAGAGACCCAGTACTTC.

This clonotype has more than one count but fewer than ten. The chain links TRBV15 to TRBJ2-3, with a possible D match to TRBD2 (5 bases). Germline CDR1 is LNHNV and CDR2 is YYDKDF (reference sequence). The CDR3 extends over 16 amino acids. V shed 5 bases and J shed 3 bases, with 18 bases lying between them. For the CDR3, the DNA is TGTGCCACCAGCGGCGAGGGTCCTAGAAGTACAGATACGCAGTATTTT. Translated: CATSGEGPRSTDTQYF.

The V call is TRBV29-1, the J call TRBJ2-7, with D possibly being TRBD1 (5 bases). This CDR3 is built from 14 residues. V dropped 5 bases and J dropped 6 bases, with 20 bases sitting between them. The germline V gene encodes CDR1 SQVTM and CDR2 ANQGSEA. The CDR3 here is CSVTVVGQASEQYF. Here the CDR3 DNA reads TGCAGCGTTACGGTAGTGGGGCAGGCCTCCGAGCAGTACTTC.

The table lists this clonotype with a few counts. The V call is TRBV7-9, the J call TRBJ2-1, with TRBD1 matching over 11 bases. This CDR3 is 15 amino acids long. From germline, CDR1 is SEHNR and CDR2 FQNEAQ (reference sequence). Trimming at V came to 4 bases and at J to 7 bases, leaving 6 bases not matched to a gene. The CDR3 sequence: CASSSRTGGTNEQFF. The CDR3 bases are TGTGCCAGCAGCTCTCGGACAGGGGGCACGAATGAGCAGTTCTTC.